This T cell receptor (beta chain) originates from a study of Ad26.COV2.S vaccination and SARS-CoV-2 variants. Regarding treatment: over 15 received Ad26.COV2.S at low or high dose, single or two shots; about 5 received placebo; per-sample allocation not given. It was on day 63 after the first vaccine or placebo injection that samples were taken. Based in Boston, the donor was an adult of 18-55 years. The data were produced by immunoSEQ multiplex PCR, yet TCRdb's version contains in-frame clones alone and is incomplete. Seen here are around 270,000 clones, roughly 85% observed once, and the top ten hold nearly 3%. Germline assignment: CDR1 MNHNY and CDR2 SVGAGI (reference sequence). Between the trimmed V and J ends, which lost 6 bases and 8 bases, there was a span of 8 bases. The CDR3 covers 12 residues.

The chain joins TRBV6-6 to TRBJ1-6; tentatively, D is TRBD1 (5 bases). The receptor was isolated from a person aged 18-60 years who received the Ad26.COV2.S COVID-19 vaccine or a placebo. The sample here was peripheral blood, taken in a trial of Ad26.COV2.S vaccine versus placebo. CDR3 protein: CASSRGDSPLHF. As DNA, the CDR3 is TGTGCCAGCAGCAGAGGGGATTCACCCCTCCACTTT.